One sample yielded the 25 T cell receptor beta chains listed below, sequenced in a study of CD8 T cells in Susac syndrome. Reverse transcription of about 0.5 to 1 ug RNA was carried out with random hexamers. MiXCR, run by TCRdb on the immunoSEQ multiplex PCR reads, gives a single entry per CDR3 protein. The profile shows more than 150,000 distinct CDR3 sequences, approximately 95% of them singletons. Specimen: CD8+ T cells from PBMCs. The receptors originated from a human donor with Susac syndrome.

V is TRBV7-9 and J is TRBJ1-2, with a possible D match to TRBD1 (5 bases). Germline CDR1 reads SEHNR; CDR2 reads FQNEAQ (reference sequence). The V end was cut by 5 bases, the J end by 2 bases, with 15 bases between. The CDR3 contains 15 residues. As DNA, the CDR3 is TGTGCCAGCAGCCAGCCGGGACTCGCAAACTATGGCTACACCTTC. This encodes CASSQPGLANYGYTF.

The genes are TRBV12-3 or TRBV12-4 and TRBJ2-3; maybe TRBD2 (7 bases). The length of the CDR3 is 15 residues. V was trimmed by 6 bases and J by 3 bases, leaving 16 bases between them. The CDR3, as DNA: TGTGCCAGCAGCAACTGGGGGGGCGGAACAGATACGCAGTATTTT. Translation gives CASSNWGGGTDTQYF.

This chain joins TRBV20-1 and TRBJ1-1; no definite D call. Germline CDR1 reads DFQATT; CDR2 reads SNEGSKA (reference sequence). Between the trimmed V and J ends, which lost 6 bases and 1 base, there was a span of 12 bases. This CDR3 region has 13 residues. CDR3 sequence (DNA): TGCAGTGCCAGAAGGAGGAAGAACACTGAAGCTTTCTTT. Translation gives CSARRRKNTEAFF.

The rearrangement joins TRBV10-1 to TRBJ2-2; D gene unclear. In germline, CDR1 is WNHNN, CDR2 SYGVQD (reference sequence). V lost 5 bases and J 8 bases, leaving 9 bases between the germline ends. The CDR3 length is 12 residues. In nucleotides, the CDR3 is TGCGCCAGCAGTCTGAGGCGTGGGGAGCTGTTTTTT. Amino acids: CASSLRRGELFF.

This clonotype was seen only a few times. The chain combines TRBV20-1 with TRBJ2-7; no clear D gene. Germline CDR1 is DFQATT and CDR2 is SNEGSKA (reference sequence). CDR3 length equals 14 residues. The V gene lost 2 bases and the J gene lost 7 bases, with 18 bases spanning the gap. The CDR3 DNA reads TGCAGTGCTAGATCCGGTACTTCCGCGTCTGAGCAGTACTTC. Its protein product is CSARSGTSASEQYF.

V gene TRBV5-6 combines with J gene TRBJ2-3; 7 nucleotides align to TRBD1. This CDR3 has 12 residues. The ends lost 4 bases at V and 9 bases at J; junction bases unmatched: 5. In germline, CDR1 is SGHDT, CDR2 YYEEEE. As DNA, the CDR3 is TGTGCCAGCAGCCAGGGACAGTTAACGCAGTATTTT. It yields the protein CASSQGQLTQYF.

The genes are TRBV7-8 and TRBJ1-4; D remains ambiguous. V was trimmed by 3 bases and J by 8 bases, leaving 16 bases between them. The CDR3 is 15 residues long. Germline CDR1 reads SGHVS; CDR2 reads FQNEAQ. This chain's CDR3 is CASSFRVLEGEKLFF. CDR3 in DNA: TGTGCCAGCAGCTTTCGGGTTTTAGAAGGAGAAAAACTGTTTTTT.

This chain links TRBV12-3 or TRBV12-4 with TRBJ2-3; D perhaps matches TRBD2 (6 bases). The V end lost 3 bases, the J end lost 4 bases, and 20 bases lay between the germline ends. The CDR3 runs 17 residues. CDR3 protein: CASSFHRVSGPSDTQYF. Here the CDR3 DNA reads TGTGCCAGCAGTTTTCATCGGGTTAGCGGCCCGTCAGATACGCAGTATTTT.

The CDR3 protein is CSARTSGRSYNEQFF. In DNA form, the CDR3 reads TGCAGTGCTAGAACTAGCGGGAGGAGCTACAATGAGCAGTTCTTC. V gene TRBV20-1 combines with J gene TRBJ2-1; TRBD2 aligns across 12 bases. The CDR3 has 15 amino acids. The V gene end was trimmed by 2 bases and the J gene end by 3 bases; junction bases not matched to a gene: 2. Looked up from germline, CDR1 is DFQATT and CDR2 is SNEGSKA (reference sequence).

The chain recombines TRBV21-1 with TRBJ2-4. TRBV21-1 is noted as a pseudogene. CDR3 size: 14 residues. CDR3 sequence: CASSKDGSKNIQYF. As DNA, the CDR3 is TGTGCCAGCAGCAAAGACGGCAGCAAAAACATTCAGTACTTC.

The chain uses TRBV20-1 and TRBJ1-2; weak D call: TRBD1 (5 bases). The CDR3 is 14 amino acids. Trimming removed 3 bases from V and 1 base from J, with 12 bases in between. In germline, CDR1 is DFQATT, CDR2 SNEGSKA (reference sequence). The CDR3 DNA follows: TGCAGTGCTAGTCCTCAGGGCGGTAACTATGGCTACACCTTC. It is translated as CSASPQGGNYGYTF.

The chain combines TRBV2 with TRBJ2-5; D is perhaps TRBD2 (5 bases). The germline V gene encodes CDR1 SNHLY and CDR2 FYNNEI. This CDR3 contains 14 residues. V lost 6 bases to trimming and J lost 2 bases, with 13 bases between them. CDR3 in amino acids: CASRIGGGQETQYF. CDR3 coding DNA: TGTGCCAGCAGGATCGGAGGCGGACAAGAGACCCAGTACTTC. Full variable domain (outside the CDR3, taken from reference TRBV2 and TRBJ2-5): EPEVTQTPSHQVTQMGQEVILRCVPISNHLYFYWYRQILGQKVEFLVSFYNNEISEKSEIFDDQFSVERPDGSNFTLKIRSTKLEDSAMYFCASRIGGGQETQYFGPGTRLLVL.

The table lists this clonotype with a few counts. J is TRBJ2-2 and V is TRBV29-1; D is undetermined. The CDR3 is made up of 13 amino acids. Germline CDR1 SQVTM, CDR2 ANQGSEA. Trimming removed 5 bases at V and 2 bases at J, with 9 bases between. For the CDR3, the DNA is TGCAGCGTTCTTGAACCTAACACCGGGGAGCTGTTTTTT. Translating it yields CSVLEPNTGELFF.

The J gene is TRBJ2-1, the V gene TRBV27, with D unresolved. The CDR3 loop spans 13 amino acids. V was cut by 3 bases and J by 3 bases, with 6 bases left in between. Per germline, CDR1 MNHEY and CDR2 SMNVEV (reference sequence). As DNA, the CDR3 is TGTGCCAGCAGTTTGAATAGCTACAATGAGCAGTTCTTC. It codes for CASSLNSYNEQFF.

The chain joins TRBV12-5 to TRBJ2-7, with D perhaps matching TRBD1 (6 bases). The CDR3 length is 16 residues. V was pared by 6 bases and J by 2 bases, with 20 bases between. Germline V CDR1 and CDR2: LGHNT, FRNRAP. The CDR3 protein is CASGPPGADLTYEQYF. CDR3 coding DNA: TGTGCTAGTGGCCCTCCAGGGGCCGATCTGACCTACGAGCAGTACTTC. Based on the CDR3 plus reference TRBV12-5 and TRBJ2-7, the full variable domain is DARVTQTPRHKVTEMGQEVTMRCQPILGHNTVFWYRQTMMQGLELLAYFRNRAPLDDSGMPKDRFSAEMPDATLATLKIQPSEPRDSAVYFCASGPPGADLTYEQYFGPGTRLTVT.

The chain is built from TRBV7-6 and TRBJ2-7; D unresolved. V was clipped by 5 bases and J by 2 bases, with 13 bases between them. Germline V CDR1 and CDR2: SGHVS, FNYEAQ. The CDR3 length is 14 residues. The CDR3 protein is CASSQSVNPYEQYF. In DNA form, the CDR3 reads TGTGCCAGCAGCCAGAGCGTGAATCCCTACGAGCAGTACTTC.

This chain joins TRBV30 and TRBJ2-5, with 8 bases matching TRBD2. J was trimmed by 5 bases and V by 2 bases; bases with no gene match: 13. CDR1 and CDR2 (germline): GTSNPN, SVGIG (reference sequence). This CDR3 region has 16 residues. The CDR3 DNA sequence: TGTGCCTGGAGTTGGCTAGCGGGTCTAAAGGGGGAGACCCAGTACTTC. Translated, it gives CAWSWLAGLKGETQYF.

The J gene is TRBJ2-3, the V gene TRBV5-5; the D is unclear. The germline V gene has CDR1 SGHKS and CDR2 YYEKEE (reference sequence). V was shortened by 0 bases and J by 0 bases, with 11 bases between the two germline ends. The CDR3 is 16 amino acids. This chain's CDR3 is CASSLEREFSTDTQYF. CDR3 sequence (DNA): TGTGCCAGCAGCTTGGAGAGAGAATTTAGCACAGATACGCAGTATTTT.

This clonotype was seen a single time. CDR3 bases: TGTGCCAGTAGTACCCCGGGGTGGAGGAAAGGAGAGCAGTTCTTC. It codes for CASSTPGWRKGEQFF. The V call is TRBV19, the J call TRBJ2-1; tentatively, D is TRBD2 (5 bases). V was cut by 4 bases and J by 10 bases, with 20 bases left in between. CDR3 length: 15 amino acids. CDR1 and CDR2 from the germline V gene are LNHDA and SQIVND (reference sequence).

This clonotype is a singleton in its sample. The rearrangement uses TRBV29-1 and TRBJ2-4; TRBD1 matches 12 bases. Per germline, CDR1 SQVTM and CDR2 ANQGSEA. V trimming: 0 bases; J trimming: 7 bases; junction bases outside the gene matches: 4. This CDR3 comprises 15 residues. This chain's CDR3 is CSVEDSGTGGNIQYF. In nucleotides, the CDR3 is TGCAGCGTTGAAGATTCCGGGACAGGGGGCAACATTCAGTACTTC.

The CDR3 coding sequence is TGTGCCAGTAGTATGACGGCGCCCTCCTACGAGCAGTACTTC. Amino acids: CASSMTAPSYEQYF. The V gene is TRBV19, the J gene TRBJ2-7, with D unresolved. Per the germline V gene, CDR1 is LNHDA and CDR2 is SQIVND (reference sequence). The CDR3 sequence is 14 residues long. Trimming took 3 bases from V and 0 from J, leaving 9 bases between them.

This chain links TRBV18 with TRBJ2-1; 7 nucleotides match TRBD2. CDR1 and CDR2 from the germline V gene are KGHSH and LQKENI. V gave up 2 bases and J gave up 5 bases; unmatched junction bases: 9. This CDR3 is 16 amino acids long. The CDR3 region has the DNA TGTGCCAGCTCACCATCGTCGCTAGCGGAAAACAATGAGCAGTTCTTC. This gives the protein CASSPSSLAENNEQFF.

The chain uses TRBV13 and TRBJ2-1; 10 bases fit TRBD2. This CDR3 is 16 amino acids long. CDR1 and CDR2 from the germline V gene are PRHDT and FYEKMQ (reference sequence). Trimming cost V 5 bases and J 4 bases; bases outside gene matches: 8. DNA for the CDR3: TGTGCCAGCAGCACCGGAGCGGGGGGGCCATACAATGAGCAGTTCTTC. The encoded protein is CASSTGAGGPYNEQFF. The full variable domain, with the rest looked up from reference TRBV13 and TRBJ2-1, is AAGVIQSPRHLIKEKRETATLKCYPIPRHDTVYWYQQGPGQDPQFLISFYEKMQSDKGSIPDRFSAQQFSDYHSELNMSSLELGDSALYFCASSTGAGGPYNEQFFGPGTRLTVL.

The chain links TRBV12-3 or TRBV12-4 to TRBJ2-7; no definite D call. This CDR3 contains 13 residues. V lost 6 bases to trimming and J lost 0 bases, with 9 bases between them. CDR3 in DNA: TGTGCCAGCAGCTGGTCACTCTCCTACGAGCAGTACTTC. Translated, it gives CASSWSLSYEQYF.

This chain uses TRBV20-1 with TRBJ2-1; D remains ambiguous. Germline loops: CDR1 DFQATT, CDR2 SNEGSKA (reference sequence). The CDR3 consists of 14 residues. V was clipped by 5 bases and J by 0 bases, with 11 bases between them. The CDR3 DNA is TGCAGTGCTGGCAGAAAAAGCTCCTACAATGAGCAGTTCTTC. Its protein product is CSAGRKSSYNEQFF.